One sample yielded the 18 T cell receptor beta chains listed below, sequenced in a study of radiotherapy plus CTLA-4 blockade in lung cancer. Sequencing used immunoSEQ multiplex PCR; TCRdb keeps in-frame clones, though not all of them. The sample gives approximately 60,000 clones, roughly 77% of which show up once; less than 5.5% is in the top ten. The specimen was peripheral blood, collected from a patient treated with radiotherapy plus ipilimumab. The receptors derive from a human donor with non-small cell lung cancer who had a complete response to radiotherapy plus ipilimumab.

The rearrangement links TRBV7-9 to TRBJ2-1, with 7 bases that match TRBD1. The CDR3 is made up of 13 amino acids. V shed 1 base, J shed 10 bases, and the junction held 4 bases outside the gene matches. Germline V lookup: CDR1 SEHNR, CDR2 FQNEAQ (reference sequence). The CDR3 coding sequence is TGTGCCAGCAGCTTAGATTCGGACAGGGAGCAGTTCTTC. Amino acid sequence: CASSLDSDREQFF.

The chain recombines TRBV5-4 with TRBJ2-5; 7 bases match TRBD1. The germline CDR1 and CDR2 sequences are SGHNT and YYREEE (reference sequence). The CDR3 extends over 13 amino acids. J lost 5 bases, V lost 3 bases, and 4 bases had no gene match. The CDR3 spells CASSWGQRETQYF. In DNA form, the CDR3 reads TGTGCCAGCAGCTGGGGACAGCGCGAGACCCAGTACTTC.

This clone was counted only a few times. CDR3 bases: TGCGCCAGCAGCCAAGACTCTAGCGGGACCTACGAGCAGTACGTC. As protein: CASSQDSSGTYEQYV. The chain couples TRBV4-1 to TRBJ2-7; 9 bases match TRBD2. CDR1 is MGHRA and CDR2 is YSYEKL in the germline V gene. This CDR3 contains 15 residues. V trimming: 0 bases; J trimming: 2 bases; junction bases outside the gene matches: 2.

In this sample, this clone turned up a few times. This rearrangement joins TRBV19 to TRBJ1-6; perhaps TRBD1 as D (6 bases). V was clipped by 4 bases and J by 7 bases, with 8 bases between them. The CDR3 runs to 13 residues. Per the germline V gene, CDR1 is LNHDA and CDR2 is SQIVND (reference sequence). This CDR3 is CASSNTGNSPLHF. Written as DNA, the CDR3 is TGTGCCAGTAGTAACACAGGGAATTCACCCCTCCACTTT.

The CDR3 protein is CASSKRQDTQHF. The DNA for the CDR3 is TGTGCCAGCAGCAAGAGACAGGACACCCAGCATTTT. This sequence joins TRBV5-6 and TRBJ1-5; tentatively, D is TRBD1 (6 bases). The CDR3 covers 12 residues. Germline CDR1 SGHDT, CDR2 YYEEEE. V was pared by 4 bases and J by 11 bases, with 13 bases between.

For the CDR3, the DNA is TGTGCCAGCAGTGACTGGCCAGGGGGCTATGGCTACACCTTC. Protein sequence: CASSDWPGGYGYTF. The V and J genes are TRBV6-5 and TRBJ1-2; TRBD1 agrees at 7 bases. Unmatched junction bases numbered 7, after V lost 5 bases and J lost 4 bases. Germline V gene lookup returns CDR1 MNHEY and CDR2 SVGAGI. The CDR3 spans 14 residues.

The gene calls are TRBV19 and TRBJ1-1; possible D gene TRBD1, 6 bases. The germline V and J ends were trimmed by 7 bases and 2 bases, with 14 bases remaining between them. Germline loops: CDR1 LNHDA, CDR2 SQIVND (reference sequence). The CDR3 spans 14 residues. The chain's CDR3 is CASTKRGGNTEAFF. The DNA for the CDR3 is TGTGCCAGTACCAAGAGGGGGGGAAACACTGAAGCTTTCTTT.

The chain uses TRBV5-1 and TRBJ1-5; D remains ambiguous. Deletions cut 0 bases from V and 7 bases from J, with 8 bases between. Germline V gene data show CDR1 as SGHRS and CDR2 as YFSETQ. CDR3 length: 13 residues. In nucleotides, the CDR3 is TGCGCCAGCAGCTTGGACGCAGGCCAGCCCCAGCATTTT. Translation gives CASSLDAGQPQHF.

CDR3 region: CASSLRASAEAFF. The CDR3 DNA is TGCGCCAGCAGCCTGCGGGCCTCAGCGGAAGCTTTCTTT. The V call is TRBV5-1, the J call TRBJ1-1, with D unresolved. The CDR3 spans 13 residues. V lost 4 bases and J 8 bases, leaving 15 bases between the germline ends. Germline lookup yields CDR1 SGHRS and CDR2 YFSETQ.

The chain combines TRBV6-5 with TRBJ2-1; 9 bases match TRBD1. CDR1 and CDR2 from the germline V gene are MNHEY and SVGAGI. The V and J ends lost 1 base and 9 bases, in that order; junction bases with no gene match: 10. CDR3 length: 16 amino acids. The CDR3 protein is CASSYCRDRVMCEQFF. The CDR3 DNA follows: TGTGCCAGCAGTTACTGCCGGGACAGGGTGATGTGTGAGCAGTTCTTC.

The CDR3 loop reads CASSLAGSRTGAYEQYF. The DNA for the CDR3 is TGTGCCAGCAGCTTAGCAGGCTCCCGGACAGGGGCCTACGAGCAGTACTTC. This chain uses TRBV7-9 with TRBJ2-7; 9 bases match TRBD1. V shed 0 bases, J shed 2 bases, and the junction held 8 bases outside the gene matches. Germline CDR1 and CDR2: SEHNR and FQNEAQ (reference sequence). The CDR3 consists of 17 residues.

The chain links TRBV19 to TRBJ1-2, with D maybe TRBD1 (6 bases). V gave up 3 bases and J gave up 4 bases, with 15 bases separating them. Germline V CDR1 and CDR2: LNHDA, SQIVND (reference sequence). The CDR3 has 15 amino acids. The CDR3 bases are TGTGCCAGTAGTATCATAGGGGGGGTGAGCTATGGCTACACCTTC. The encoded protein is CASSIIGGVSYGYTF. The entire variable domain, with the rest obtained from reference TRBV19 and TRBJ1-2, is as follows: DGGITQSPKYLFRKEGQNVTLSCEQNLNHDAMYWYRQDPGQGLRLIYYSQIVNDFQKGDIAEGYSVSREKKESFPLTVTSAQKNPTAFYLCASSIIGGVSYGYTFGSGTRLTVV.

The rearrangement links TRBV19 to TRBJ1-3, with D possibly TRBD1 on 5 matching bases. The length of the CDR3 is 16 residues. The germline gives CDR1 LNHDA, CDR2 SQIVND (reference sequence). The ends were cut back, 3 bases at V and 1 base at J, with 13 bases in the middle. CDR3 loop: CASSISGTTSGNTIYF. The CDR3 DNA sequence: TGTGCCAGTAGTATCTCAGGGACGACGTCTGGAAACACCATATATTTT.

This chain connects TRBV29-1 to TRBJ2-3; D tentatively reads TRBD1 or TRBD2 (5 bases each). V gave up 4 bases and J gave up 6 bases, with 17 bases separating them. Germline loops: CDR1 SQVTM, CDR2 ANQGSEA. This CDR3 is 14 amino acids long. The CDR3: CSVGTGLLEDTQYF. The CDR3 coding sequence is TGCAGCGTTGGGACGGGGCTGCTTGAGGATACGCAGTATTTT.

The V gene is TRBV7-9, the J gene TRBJ2-4; possibly TRBD2 for D (5 bases). Per the germline V gene, CDR1 is SEHNR and CDR2 is FQNEAQ (reference sequence). The V end was cut by 5 bases, the J end by 7 bases, with 9 bases between. The CDR3 has 12 residues. The CDR3 coding sequence is TGTGCCAGCAGCCCGGGCGGGAACATTCAGTACTTC. Protein product: CASSPGGNIQYF. The whole variable domain, filled in from reference TRBV7-9 and TRBJ2-4, reads DTGVSQNPRHKITKRGQNVTFRCDPISEHNRLYWYRQTLGQGPEFLTYFQNEAQLEKSRLLSDRFSAERPKGSFSTLEIQRTEQGDSAMYLCASSPGGNIQYFGAGTRLSVL.

The chain employs TRBV27 and TRBJ1-5, with D perhaps TRBD1 (5 bases). The CDR3 has 15 amino acids. Between the trimmed V and J ends, which lost 8 bases and 1 base, there was a span of 15 bases. Germline CDR1 and CDR2: MNHEY and SMNVEV (reference sequence). CDR3: CASRRAGSSNQPQHF. The CDR3 region has the DNA TGTGCCAGCCGAAGGGCAGGGAGCAGCAATCAGCCCCAGCATTTT.

This chain uses TRBV6-6 with TRBJ2-1, with 12 bases lining up with TRBD2. This CDR3 region has 15 residues. Germline lookup yields CDR1 MNHNY and CDR2 SVGAGI (reference sequence). V shed 6 bases, J shed 9 bases, and the junction held 9 bases outside the gene matches. The CDR3 DNA reads TGTGCCAGCAGCCCGACTAGCGGGGGACGGGGTGAGCAGTTCTTC. Translation gives CASSPTSGGRGEQFF.

The rearrangement links TRBV4-1 to TRBJ1-4, with 8 positions matching TRBD1. The CDR3 runs 15 residues. Germline V lookup: CDR1 MGHRA, CDR2 YSYEKL. With V trimmed by 1 base and J by 7 bases, 5 bases remained unmatched. CDR3 sequence reads: CASSQGDRGFEKLFF. Here the CDR3 DNA reads TGCGCCAGCAGCCAAGGTGACAGGGGCTTTGAAAAACTGTTTTTT.